This TCR beta chain comes out of a study of blood T cell repertoires in COVID-19. Study overall: Researchers got acute and convalescent COVID-19 samples from the United States, Italy and Spain. PBMCs, B-cell-depleted T cells, or T cells provided the cDNA or gDNA that made up the material.

The CDR3 consists of 17 residues. J gave up 0 bases and V 7 bases, and 9 bases lay outside the gene matches. In germline, CDR1 is SGHTA, CDR2 FQGNSA. Source study methods: It was from reference gene primer amplification that nucleated cell counts were estimated. Generated by immunoSEQ multiplex PCR, the TCRdb table keeps only in-frame clones and is missing some. The DNA was the basis for D and trimming; V, J and clone size are from that table. This table holds about 21,000 clones, around 89% found once. The rearrangement joins TRBV7-2 to TRBJ1-6; TRBD1 matches 7 bases. The TCR originated in a man in his 70s with active COVID-19. Material for sequencing was peripheral blood. Written as DNA, the CDR3 is TGTGCCAGCACTGAACTAGGGGGCGCCTCCTATAATTCACCCCTCCACTTT. Residues: CASTELGGASYNSPLHF.